The TCR beta chain described here comes from a study of blood T cell repertoires in COVID-19. With 6 bases clipped from V and 2 bases from J, the junction kept 7 bases outside the gene matches. CDR3 length: 15 residues. In germline, CDR1 is MDHEN, CDR2 SYDVKM. Produced via immunoSEQ multiplex PCR; TCRdb's table is partial and in-frame only. The table lists roughly 150,000 clones, 80% of them singletons. The chain carries TRBV28 and TRBJ1-3; TRBD1 aligns across 7 bases. This clonotype originated in a man aged 55-75 years with acute or convalescent COVID-19. Sample: peripheral blood. CDR3 protein: CASRAQGSTGNTIYF. DNA of the CDR3: TGTGCCAGCAGGGCACAGGGGTCAACTGGAAACACCATATATTTT. Full variable domain (outside the CDR3, taken from reference TRBV28 and TRBJ1-3): DVKVTQSSRYLVKRTGEKVFLECVQDMDHENMFWYRQDPGLGLRLIYFSYDVKMKEKGDIPEGYSVSREKKERFSLILESASTNQTSMYLCASRAQGSTGNTIYFGEGSWLTVV.